Following are 30 T cell receptor beta chains from one sample sequenced in a study of blood T cells in healthy people across ages. Then a second PCR, running about 6 to 11 cycles, was carried out with a sample-barcoded 5' primer and a J-beta primer mix. TCRdb re-called the 5' RACE reads through MiXCR, storing one row per CDR3 protein. The table records approximately 1.5 million distinct CDR3 sequences, 30% to 40% of them present only once. The specimen sequenced was blood. All receptors come from a woman aged 25 to 45 in good health.

The chain employs TRBV20-1 and TRBJ1-4; D is undetermined. This CDR3 has 17 residues. Germline V gives CDR1 DFQATT, CDR2 SNEGSKA (reference sequence). Trimming shortened V by 5 bases and J by 0 bases, and 19 bases separated the two germline ends. CDR3 in amino acids: CSAPPDPVPATNEKLFF. The CDR3, as DNA: TGCAGTGCTCCACCCGACCCAGTGCCAGCAACTAATGAAAAACTGTTTTTT.

The chain couples TRBV9 to TRBJ2-2; possibly TRBD2 for D (5 bases). This CDR3 comprises 16 residues. V lost 3 bases and J lost 4, with 16 bases in between. Per the germline V gene, CDR1 is SGDLS and CDR2 is YYNGEE. CDR3: CASSAYSLGVTGELFF. In DNA, the CDR3 is TGTGCCAGCAGCGCCTATAGCCTCGGGGTCACCGGGGAGCTGTTTTTT.

The chain employs TRBV27 and TRBJ2-7; D possibly matches TRBD1 or TRBD2 (5 bases each). The germline CDR1 and CDR2 sequences are MNHEY and SMNVEV (reference sequence). The CDR3 contains 12 residues. V was clipped by 1 base and J by 6 bases, with 7 bases between them. The CDR3 DNA reads as TGTGCCAGCAGTTTATTCGGGGCCGAGCAGTACTTC. It encodes CASSLFGAEQYF.

This chain joins TRBV5-1 and TRBJ1-2, with D uncertain. Trimming pared 0 bases from V and 4 bases from J, leaving 13 bases between. The CDR3 sequence is 15 residues long. In germline, CDR1 is SGHRS, CDR2 YFSETQ. The CDR3 DNA follows: TGCGCCAGCAGCTTGGGGATCGGCAGAGCCTATGGCTACACCTTC. Its protein is CASSLGIGRAYGYTF.

The chain is built from TRBV4-1 and TRBJ2-2; 9 bases align to TRBD2. CDR1 MGHRA and CDR2 YSYEKL come from the germline V gene. The CDR3 sequence is 15 residues long. The V gene end was trimmed by 3 bases and the J gene end by 6 bases; junction bases not matched to a gene: 5. The CDR3 here is CASSQLAGLSGELFF. CDR3 nucleotides: TGCGCCAGCAGCCAGCTAGCGGGGCTCTCCGGGGAGCTGTTTTTT.

This clonotype was detected a few times. This rearrangement joins TRBV20-1 to TRBJ2-5; possibly TRBD1 or TRBD2 for D (5 bases each). The CDR3 extends over 14 amino acids. Trimming pared 6 bases from V and 1 base from J, leaving 15 bases between. In germline, CDR1 is DFQATT, CDR2 SNEGSKA (reference sequence). The CDR3 sequence: CSAEERTTQETQYF. Written as DNA, the CDR3 is TGCAGTGCGGAAGAGCGGACAACCCAAGAGACCCAGTACTTC.

V is TRBV30 and J is TRBJ2-5; TRBD1 aligns across 11 bases. CDR3 length: 15 amino acids. J gave up 5 bases and V 5 bases, and 10 bases lay outside the gene matches. CDR1 GTSNPN and CDR2 SVGIG come from the germline V gene (reference sequence). CDR3 sequence (DNA): TGTGCCTGGGACACCGGGACAGGGGGTATGGAGACCCAGTACTTC. Translation gives CAWDTGTGGMETQYF.

The chain recombines TRBV5-1 with TRBJ1-2, with D possibly TRBD1 on 5 matching bases. There are 14 residues in the CDR3. Trimming took off 4 bases at V and 6 bases at J, with 16 bases between the two ends. CDR1 and CDR2 (germline): SGHRS, YFSETQ. DNA for the CDR3: TGCGCCAGCAGCCCCTCCGGGACGAGGCATGGCTACACCTTC. Its protein product is CASSPSGTRHGYTF. The whole variable domain, filled in from reference TRBV5-1 and TRBJ1-2, reads KAGVTQTPRYLIKTRGQQVTLSCSPISGHRSVSWYQQTPGQGLQFLFEYFSETQRNKGNFPGRFSGRQFSNSRSEMNVSTLELGDSALYLCASSPSGTRHGYTFGSGTRLTVV.

The chain carries TRBV10-3 and TRBJ2-1; D ambiguous. With 0 bases removed from V and 8 bases from J, the gap between germline ends came to 8 bases. CDR1 and CDR2 from the germline V gene are ENHRY and SYGVKD. This CDR3 is 13 amino acids long. The CDR3 sequence: CAISESADDEQFF. CDR3 nucleotide sequence: TGTGCCATCAGTGAGTCAGCAGACGATGAGCAGTTCTTC.

At least ten counts were recorded for this clonotype. The chain employs TRBV29-1 and TRBJ2-5; 7 bases line up with TRBD2. The CDR3 consists of 13 residues. In germline, CDR1 is SQVTM, CDR2 ANQGSEA. Losses at the gene ends were 6 bases for V and 4 bases for J; bases not matched to a gene: 8. CDR3 sequence (DNA): TGCAGCGTCCTTTGGTCGGGGGGAGAGACCCAGTACTTC. It translates to CSVLWSGGETQYF.

This clonotype was seen a handful of times. The chain combines TRBV7-9 with TRBJ2-1; D remains unclear. The V gene lost 8 bases and the J gene lost 4 bases, with 9 bases spanning the gap. This CDR3 has 12 residues. The germline V gene encodes CDR1 SEHNR and CDR2 FQNEAQ (reference sequence). Here the CDR3 DNA reads TGTGCCAGCCCCGACCGGTACAATGAGCAGTTCTTC. This codes for CASPDRYNEQFF.

V is TRBV11-2 and J is TRBJ2-7; possibly TRBD2 for D (6 bases). The germline V gene has CDR1 SGHAT and CDR2 FQNNGV. V was pared by 6 bases and J by 7 bases, with 19 bases between. This CDR3 spans 14 amino acids. CDR3 bases: TGTGCCAGCAGGTCCGGGAGCTCCCATCGGGAGCAGTACTTC. Residues: CASRSGSSHREQYF.

V usage is TRBV2 and J usage is TRBJ2-3; D is perhaps TRBD1 (6 bases). The CDR3 is 18 residues long. V was trimmed by 4 bases and J by 0 bases, leaving 20 bases between them. Germline-derived CDR1 and CDR2 are SNHLY and FYNNEI. The CDR3 protein is CASSVRTGYGTSTDTQYF. In DNA form, the CDR3 reads TGTGCCAGCAGTGTCCGAACGGGATACGGGACAAGCACAGATACGCAGTATTTT.

This chain joins TRBV29-1 and TRBJ1-4; D gene ambiguous. The CDR3 spans 16 residues. The V gene's germline CDR1 is SQVTM and CDR2 ANQGSEA. The V and J ends lost 2 bases and 0 bases respectively, with 13 bases between them. This CDR3 is CSVETSGLATNEKLFF. DNA of the CDR3: TGCAGCGTTGAAACGTCTGGTCTTGCAACTAATGAAAAACTGTTTTTT. Using reference TRBV29-1 and TRBJ1-4 for the parts outside the CDR3, the full variable domain is SAVISQKPSRDICQRGTSLTIQCQVDSQVTMMFWYRQQPGQSLTLIATANQGSEATYESGFVIDKFPISRPNLTFSTLTVSNMSPEDSSIYLCSVETSGLATNEKLFFGSGTQLSVL.

Note on this clonotype: The junction and the germline gene differ at one end; a read error may be behind it. CDR3 sequence (DNA): TGTGCCAGCAGCACCGCGATGGCGGGAGTAACAGGTACGCAGTATTTT. This codes for CASSTAMAGVTGTQYF. The chain couples TRBV7-8 to TRBJ2-3; 7 bases fit TRBD2. This CDR3 region has 16 residues. Looked up from germline, CDR1 is SGHVS and CDR2 is FQNEAQ.

V usage is TRBV15 and J usage is TRBJ2-5; 10 nucleotides match TRBD2. The CDR3 is 14 residues long. Trimming at V came to 8 bases and at J to 0 bases, leaving 3 bases not matched to a gene. Germline V gene sequence: CDR1 LNHNV, CDR2 YYDKDF (reference sequence). This CDR3 reads CATRGLADQETQYF. In nucleotides, the CDR3 is TGTGCCACCCGCGGACTAGCGGACCAAGAGACCCAGTACTTC.

Turning to this clonotype: Being one base from a much bigger clone, this may be a read error. The rearrangement joins TRBV15 to TRBJ2-3; D not resolved. CDR3 length: 12 residues. The germline gives CDR1 LNHNV, CDR2 YYDKDF (reference sequence). CDR3 region: CATSIRTDTRYF. CDR3 sequence (DNA): TGTGCCACCAGCATCCGCACAGATACGCGGTATTTT.

J is TRBJ2-7 and V is TRBV7-9, with 8 nucleotides matching TRBD1. Trimming at V came to 5 bases and at J to 3 bases, leaving 6 bases not matched to a gene. Germline CDR1 reads SEHNR; CDR2 reads FQNEAQ (reference sequence). This CDR3 comprises 14 residues. The CDR3 bases are TGTGCCAGCAGCCGGACAGGGTCTTACTACGAGCAGTACTTC. This codes for CASSRTGSYYEQYF.

The CDR3 coding sequence is TGTGCCAGCAGTTTCTCTGCCGGGACGAATGAGCAGTTCTTC. As protein: CASSFSAGTNEQFF. The chain recombines TRBV27 with TRBJ2-1; D might be TRBD1 or TRBD2, each matching 5 bases. V lost 3 bases and J lost 7, with 13 bases in between. This CDR3 is built from 14 residues. Germline CDR1 is MNHEY and CDR2 is SMNVEV (reference sequence).

This chain connects TRBV20-1 to TRBJ2-1, with D possibly matching TRBD2 (7 bases). This CDR3 spans 12 amino acids. V was shortened by 3 bases and J by 9 bases, with 12 bases between the two germline ends. The germline CDR1 and CDR2 sequences are DFQATT and SNEGSKA (reference sequence). DNA of the CDR3: TGCAGTGCTAGGGTAGGGGGGGGTGAGCAGTTCTTC. Translated, it gives CSARVGGGEQFF.

This clonotype was recorded a few times. The chain carries TRBV6-1 and TRBJ1-1; D possibly corresponds to TRBD1 (5 bases). V was cut by 5 bases and J by 4 bases, with 11 bases left in between. CDR3 size: 13 residues. Germline V CDR1 and CDR2: MNHNS, SASEGT. The CDR3 spells CASSSLGGTEAFF. In DNA, the CDR3 is TGTGCCAGCAGTTCCCTGGGGGGCACTGAAGCTTTCTTT.

Details on this clonotype: A read error may account for a junction end that differs from germline. This sequence joins TRBV7-8 and TRBJ1-4; D is undetermined. This CDR3 region has 14 residues. Germline CDR1 is SGHVS and CDR2 is FQNEAQ. CDR3 sequence (DNA): TGTGCCAGCAGCTTAGACGGGATACATGAAAAACGGTTTTTT. It specifies CASSLDGIHEKRFF.

This clonotype was observed once. V is TRBV27 and J is TRBJ2-1; D possibly corresponds to TRBD1 (6 bases). Trimming removed 5 bases from V and 3 bases from J, with 17 bases in between. In germline, CDR1 is MNHEY, CDR2 SMNVEV (reference sequence). This CDR3 contains 16 residues. The CDR3 nucleotides are TGTGCCAGCAGTCCTACCTTCAGGGGCGACTACAATGAGCAGTTCTTC. This codes for CASSPTFRGDYNEQFF.

The DNA for the CDR3 is TGTGCCAGCAGCCTCGACCCGTGGGTAGCAGTCTACGAGCAGTACTTC. This codes for CASSLDPWVAVYEQYF. The V gene is TRBV3-1, the J gene TRBJ2-7; D unclear. Per germline, CDR1 LGHDT and CDR2 YNNKEL (reference sequence). CDR3 length equals 16 residues. V was cut by 4 bases and J by 3 bases, with 19 bases left in between.

A few counts support this clonotype. The gene calls are TRBV7-9 and TRBJ2-1; possibly TRBD1 for D (6 bases). Germline loops: CDR1 SEHNR, CDR2 FQNEAQ (reference sequence). The CDR3 is 16 residues long. Trimming stripped 5 bases from V and 1 base from J, with 15 bases between. The CDR3 bases are TGTGCCAGCAGCCGTGGTTTGGGGGCATCCTACAATGAGCAGTTCTTC. The encoded protein is CASSRGLGASYNEQFF.

The CDR3 coding sequence is TGCAGCGTCGAGGGGGAGGCTGGCTACACCTTC. Residues: CSVEGEAGYTF. The V call is TRBV29-1, the J call TRBJ1-2; weak D call: TRBD1 (6 bases). This CDR3 is 11 amino acids long. Trimming pared 6 bases from V and 7 bases from J, leaving 12 bases between. CDR1 is SQVTM, CDR2 ANQGSEA, per germline.

This clonotype was picked up a small number of times. The rearrangement joins TRBV5-5 to TRBJ2-7; TRBD2 is a possible D gene (5 bases). V gave up 3 bases and J gave up 2 bases, with 9 bases separating them. The germline V gene encodes CDR1 SGHKS and CDR2 YYEKEE (reference sequence). The CDR3 contains 13 residues. The CDR3 region is CASSWTTTYEQYF. CDR3 in DNA: TGTGCCAGCAGCTGGACGACTACCTACGAGCAGTACTTC.

This chain links TRBV6-1 with TRBJ2-7; TRBD2 matches 7 bases. J lost 2 bases, V lost 8 bases, and 9 bases had no gene match. The germline gives CDR1 MNHNS, CDR2 SASEGT. The CDR3 loop spans 14 amino acids. CDR3 coding DNA: TGTGCCAGCCCAAAAAGGGAGGGACCCTACGAGCAGTACTTC. Residues: CASPKREGPYEQYF.

J is TRBJ2-1 and V is TRBV15, with TRBD2 matching over 8 bases. The CDR3 contains 17 residues. Germline V gene data show CDR1 as LNHNV and CDR2 as YYDKDF (reference sequence). The V gene end was trimmed by 3 bases and the J gene end by 5 bases; junction bases not matched to a gene: 12. The DNA of the CDR3 is TGTGCCACCAGCAGTCCTCCGCGAGTAGCGGGGAACAATGAGCAGTTCTTC. Its protein is CATSSPPRVAGNNEQFF.

The chain links TRBV19 to TRBJ2-5; D call uncertain. The end of the DNA fits TRBJ2-7 better, so the J call may be wrong. CDR3 length: 14 amino acids. CDR1 is LNHDA, CDR2 SQIVND, per germline (reference sequence). The CDR3 spells CASSQRRDTYEQYF. The CDR3 DNA reads TGTGCCAGTAGTCAAAGACGTGATACCTACGAGCAGTACTTC.